This T cell receptor beta chain was identified during a study of T cells in Graves' hyperthyroidism and ophthalmopathy. Whole-study findings and limits: Ophthalmopathy and stable hyperthyroidism were separated by a 13 V-J model.

At least ten counts were recorded for this clonotype. The antigen remains unidentified. Amplified regions were TCR beta CDR3 sequences from RNA transcripts. HTBI primers were used for first-round RT-PCR of the TCR CDR3. TCRdb re-called the multiplex PCR reads with MiXCR, one entry per CDR3 protein. The data show under 650,000 distinct CDR3 sequences, 15% to 20% seen once. The sequenced sample was blood. The origin of this receptor is a woman aged 25 to 45 with Graves' hyperthyroidism.

The CDR3 DNA sequence: TGTGCCAGCAGCCAATTCCGGGGGACCAATCAGCCCCAGCATTTT. Protein: CASSQFRGTNQPQHF. The gene calls are TRBV2 and TRBJ1-5; tentatively, D is TRBD1 (5 bases). V lost 6 bases, J lost 3 bases, and 15 bases lay in between. The CDR3 is 15 amino acids. Germline loops: CDR1 SNHLY, CDR2 FYNNEI.